The next 10 T cell receptor beta chains were all read from a single sample in a study of spatial heterogeneity in lung cancer. Points from the study as a whole: Tumors with more nonsynonymous mutations had more expanded intratumoral alpha and beta TCRs.

Their cognate antigens are unknown. Time point described: sample taken at primary tumor resection. MiXCR, run by TCRdb on the 5' RACE reads, gives a single entry per CDR3 protein. The sample includes 15,000 to 20,000 distinct CDR3 sequences, around 6.5% of them seen just once. Sequences were derived from lung tumor tissue, sampled at surgery. These receptor sequences come from a female donor with early-stage non-small cell lung cancer.

This clonotype was detected a few times. The V call is TRBV20-1, the J call TRBJ1-2, with a possible D match to TRBD1 (6 bases). CDR1 DFQATT and CDR2 SNEGSKA come from the germline V gene (reference sequence). V gave up 1 base and J gave up 8 bases, with 17 bases separating them. There are 14 residues in the CDR3. In DNA form, the CDR3 reads TGCAGTGCTAGAGTTATACAGGGAGATTACGGCTACACCTTC. Translating it yields CSARVIQGDYGYTF.

This clonotype was detected ten times or more. The chain links TRBV10-3 to TRBJ1-1; no definite D call. The CDR3 covers 13 residues. The germline gives CDR1 ENHRY, CDR2 SYGVKD. Trimming left V 8 bases short and J 1 base short, with 11 bases between. For the CDR3, the DNA is TGTGCCATCTCGGGCACTCCGAACACTGAAGCTTTCTTT. Its translation: CAISGTPNTEAFF.

This clonotype was recorded many times. The V gene is TRBV2, the J gene TRBJ2-2; D gene uncertain. This CDR3 contains 14 residues. Trimming took 10 bases from V and 0 from J, leaving 12 bases between them. Germline V gene lookup returns CDR1 SNHLY and CDR2 FYNNEI. CDR3 protein: CAMKEGPNTGELFF. The CDR3 region has the DNA TGTGCCATGAAGGAAGGCCCGAACACCGGGGAGCTGTTTTTT. Full variable domain (remainder filled in from reference TRBV2 and TRBJ2-2): EPEVTQTPSHQVTQMGQEVILRCVPISNHLYFYWYRQILGQKVEFLVSFYNNEISEKSEIFDDQFSVERPDGSNFTLKIRSTKLEDSAMYFCAMKEGPNTGELFFGEGSRLTVL.

This clonotype was counted many times. The chain combines TRBV2 with TRBJ2-6, with D tentatively TRBD2 (6 bases). Germline V gene sequence: CDR1 SNHLY, CDR2 FYNNEI. Trimming removed 3 bases from V and 11 bases from J, with 8 bases in between. The CDR3 is 12 amino acids. CDR3 nucleotides: TGTGCCAGCAGTGACCGGGGGTACGTCCTGACTTTC. It yields the protein CASSDRGYVLTF. The whole variable domain, filled in from reference TRBV2 and TRBJ2-6, reads EPEVTQTPSHQVTQMGQEVILRCVPISNHLYFYWYRQILGQKVEFLVSFYNNEISEKSEIFDDQFSVERPDGSNFTLKIRSTKLEDSAMYFCASSDRGYVLTFGAGSRLTVL.

Sample share makes this clonotype medium-sized (0.01 to 0.1%). J is TRBJ2-7 and V is TRBV12-3 or TRBV12-4, with TRBD2 matching over 9 bases. This CDR3 contains 14 residues. Germline trimming cut 3 bases from V and 2 bases from J; bases unmatched to any gene: 2. The CDR3 spells CASSFSSGAYEQYF. DNA for the CDR3: TGTGCCAGCAGTTTCTCTAGCGGGGCCTACGAGCAGTACTTC.

This sequence joins TRBV3-1 and TRBJ1-5; no reliable D call. The V and J ends lost 4 bases and 6 bases respectively, with 16 bases between them. The germline V gene encodes CDR1 LGHDT and CDR2 YNNKEL (reference sequence). The CDR3 covers 15 residues. The CDR3 DNA is TGTGCCAGCAGCCCCCCGGGGTACATTGGTCAGCCCCAGCATTTT. Translating gives CASSPPGYIGQPQHF. Full variable domain (rest looked up from reference TRBV3-1 and TRBJ1-5): DTAVSQTPKYLVTQMGNDKSIKCEQNLGHDTMYWYKQDSKKFLKIMFSYNNKELIINETVPNRFSPKSPDKAHLNLHINSLELGDSAVYFCASSPPGYIGQPQHFGDGTRLSIL.

In its sample, this clonotype was seen many times. The chain is built from TRBV5-1 and TRBJ2-3; 13 nucleotides match TRBD2. The CDR3 totals 17 residues. Trimming removed 3 bases from V and 1 base from J; junction bases left unmatched: 5. Germline V CDR1 and CDR2: SGHRS, YFSETQ. The CDR3 region has the DNA TGCGCCAGCAGCTATCTTGGACTAGCGGGAGGCACAGATACGCAGTATTTT. Protein product: CASSYLGLAGGTDTQYF.

The sample holds many counts of this clonotype. The chain has TRBV12-3 or TRBV12-4 and TRBJ1-2, with 7 bases matching TRBD1. The V segment lost 6 bases and the J segment 8 bases; nucleotides outside the gene matches: 6. CDR3 size: 12 residues. CDR3 nucleotide sequence: TGTGCCAGCAGCTACAGGGGAGGCGGCTACACCTTC. Protein product: CASSYRGGGYTF.

This clonotype turned up a few times. The CDR3 sequence: CASSLDRAEQYF. For the CDR3, the DNA is TGTGCCAGCAGCCTAGACAGGGCCGAGCAGTACTTC. The chain links TRBV7-6 to TRBJ2-7; 7 bases align to TRBD1. V lost 5 bases to trimming and J lost 6 bases; unmatched junction nucleotides: 4. Germline assignment: CDR1 SGHVS and CDR2 FNYEAQ. The CDR3 is 12 residues long.

This clonotype was detected many times. The CDR3 DNA reads as TGTGCCAGTAGTGCCCGACAGGGGGGCAACACTGAAGCTTTCTTT. This encodes CASSARQGGNTEAFF. The chain links TRBV19 to TRBJ1-1, with 9 bases lining up with TRBD1. The J segment lost 2 bases and the V segment lost 5 bases, leaving 6 bases of the junction unmatched. This CDR3 comprises 15 residues. The germline gives CDR1 LNHDA, CDR2 SQIVND (reference sequence).